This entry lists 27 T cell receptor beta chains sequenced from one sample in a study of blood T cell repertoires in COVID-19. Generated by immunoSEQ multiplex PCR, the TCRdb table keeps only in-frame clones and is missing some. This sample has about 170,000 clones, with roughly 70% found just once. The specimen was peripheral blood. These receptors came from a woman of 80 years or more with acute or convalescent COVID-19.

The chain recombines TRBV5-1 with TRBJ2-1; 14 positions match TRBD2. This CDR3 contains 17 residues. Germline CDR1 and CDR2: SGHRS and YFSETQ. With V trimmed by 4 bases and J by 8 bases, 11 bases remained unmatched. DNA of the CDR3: TGCGCCAGCAGCCCTTGGACTAGCGGGAGGTCTCAGGATGAGCAGTTCTTC. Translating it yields CASSPWTSGRSQDEQFF.

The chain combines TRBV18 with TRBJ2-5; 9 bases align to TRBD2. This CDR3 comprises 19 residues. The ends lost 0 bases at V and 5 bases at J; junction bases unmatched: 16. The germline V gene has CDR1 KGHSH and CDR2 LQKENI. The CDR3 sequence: CASSPPTTSGSALGETQYF. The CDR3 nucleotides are TGTGCCAGCTCACCACCGACTACTAGCGGGTCTGCCTTGGGGGAGACCCAGTACTTC.

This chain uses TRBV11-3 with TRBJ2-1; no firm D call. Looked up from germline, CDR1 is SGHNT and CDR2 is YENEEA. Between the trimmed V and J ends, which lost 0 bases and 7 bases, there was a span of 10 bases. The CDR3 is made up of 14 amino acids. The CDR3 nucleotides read TGTGCCAGCAGCTTAGATTTAAACAGAAATGAGCAGTTCTTC. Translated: CASSLDLNRNEQFF. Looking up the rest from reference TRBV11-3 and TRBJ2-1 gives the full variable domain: EAGVVQSPRYKIIEKKQPVAFWCNPISGHNTLYWYLQNLGQGPELLIRYENEEAVDDSQLPKDRFSAERLKGVDSTLKIQPAELGDSAVYLCASSLDLNRNEQFFGPGTRLTVL.

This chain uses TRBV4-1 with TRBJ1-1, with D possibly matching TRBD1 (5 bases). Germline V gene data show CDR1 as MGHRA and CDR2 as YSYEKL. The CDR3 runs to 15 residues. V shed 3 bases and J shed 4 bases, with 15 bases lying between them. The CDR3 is CASSHVSGSSTEAFF. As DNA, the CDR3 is TGCGCCAGCAGCCATGTCTCAGGGTCGAGCACTGAAGCTTTCTTT.

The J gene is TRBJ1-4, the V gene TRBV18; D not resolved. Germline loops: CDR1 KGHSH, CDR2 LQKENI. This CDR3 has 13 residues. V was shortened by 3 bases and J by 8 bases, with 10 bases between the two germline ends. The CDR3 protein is CASSPIGDEKLFF. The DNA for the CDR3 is TGTGCCAGCTCACCTATTGGAGACGAAAAACTGTTTTTT. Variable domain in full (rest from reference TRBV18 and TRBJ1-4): NAGVMQNPRHLVRRRGQEARLRCSPMKGHSHVYWYRQLPEEGLKFMVYLQKENIIDESGMPKERFSAEFPKEGPSILRIQQVVRGDSAAYFCASSPIGDEKLFFGSGTQLSVL.

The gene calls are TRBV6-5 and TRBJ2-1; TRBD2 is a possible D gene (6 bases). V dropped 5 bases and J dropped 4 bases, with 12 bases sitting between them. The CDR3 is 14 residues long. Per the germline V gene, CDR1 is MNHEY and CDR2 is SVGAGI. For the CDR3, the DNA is TGTGCCAGCAGTCTAAGGGACTGGTACAATGAGCAGTTCTTC. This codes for CASSLRDWYNEQFF.

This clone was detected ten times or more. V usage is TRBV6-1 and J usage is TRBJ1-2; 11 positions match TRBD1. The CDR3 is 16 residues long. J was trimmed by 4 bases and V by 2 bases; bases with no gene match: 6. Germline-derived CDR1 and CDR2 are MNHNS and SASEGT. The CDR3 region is CASSEPGQGVGYGYTF. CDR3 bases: TGTGCCAGCAGTGAACCGGGACAGGGGGTGGGCTATGGCTACACCTTC.

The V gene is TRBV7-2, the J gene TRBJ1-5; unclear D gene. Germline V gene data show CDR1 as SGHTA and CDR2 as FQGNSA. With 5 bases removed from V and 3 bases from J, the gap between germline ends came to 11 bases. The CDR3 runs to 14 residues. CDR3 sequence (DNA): TGTGCCAGCAGCGCGGGAGGACCCAATCAGCCCCAGCATTTT. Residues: CASSAGGPNQPQHF.

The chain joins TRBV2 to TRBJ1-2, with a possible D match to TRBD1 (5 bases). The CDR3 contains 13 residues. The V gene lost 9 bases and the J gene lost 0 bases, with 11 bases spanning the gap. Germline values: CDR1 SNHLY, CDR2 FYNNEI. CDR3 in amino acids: CASDKGTNYGYTF. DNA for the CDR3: TGTGCCAGTGACAAGGGGACTAACTATGGCTACACCTTC.

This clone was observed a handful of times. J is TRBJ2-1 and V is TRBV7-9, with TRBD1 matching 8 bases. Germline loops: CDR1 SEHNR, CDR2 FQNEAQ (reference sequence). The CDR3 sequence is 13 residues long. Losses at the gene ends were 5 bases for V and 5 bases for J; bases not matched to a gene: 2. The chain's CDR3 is CASSPDRDNEQFF. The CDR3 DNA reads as TGTGCCAGCAGCCCGGACAGGGACAATGAGCAGTTCTTC.

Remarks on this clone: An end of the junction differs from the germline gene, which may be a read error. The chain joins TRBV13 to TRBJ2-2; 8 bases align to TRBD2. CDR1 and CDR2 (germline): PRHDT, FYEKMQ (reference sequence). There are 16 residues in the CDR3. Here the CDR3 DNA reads TGCGCCCGCAGCCGAAGACCGGGGGCGGGGGGCGGGGAGCTGTTTTTT. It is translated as CARSRRPGAGGGELFF.

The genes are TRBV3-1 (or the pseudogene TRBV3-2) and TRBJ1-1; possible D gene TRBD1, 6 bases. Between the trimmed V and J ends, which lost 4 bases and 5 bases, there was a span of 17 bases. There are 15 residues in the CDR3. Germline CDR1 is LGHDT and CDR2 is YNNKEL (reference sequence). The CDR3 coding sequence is TGTGCCAGCAGCCCCCGTAGGGGACATTTGACTGAAGCTTTCTTT. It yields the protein CASSPRRGHLTEAFF.

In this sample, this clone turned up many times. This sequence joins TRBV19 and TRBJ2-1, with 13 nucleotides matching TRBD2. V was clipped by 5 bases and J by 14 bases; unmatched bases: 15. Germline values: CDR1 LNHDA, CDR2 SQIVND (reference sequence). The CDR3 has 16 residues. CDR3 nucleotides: TGTGCCAGTAGTCTCCGGACTAGCGGGAGTAAAGGGGAGGAGTTCTTC. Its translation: CASSLRTSGSKGEEFF. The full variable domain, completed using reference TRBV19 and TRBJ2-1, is DGGITQSPKYLFRKEGQNVTLSCEQNLNHDAMYWYRQDPGQGLRLIYYSQIVNDFQKGDIAEGYSVSREKKESFPLTVTSAQKNPTAFYLCASSLRTSGSKGEEFFGPGTRLTVL.

Here the CDR3 reads CASSKAGLAGDKQYF. Here the CDR3 DNA reads TGTGCCAGCAGCAAGGCGGGACTAGCGGGAGATAAGCAGTACTTC. V is TRBV13 and J is TRBJ2-7, with 14 bases aligning to TRBD2. This CDR3 is built from 15 residues. Looked up from germline, CDR1 is PRHDT and CDR2 is FYEKMQ (reference sequence). J gave up 8 bases and V 5 bases, and 8 bases lay outside the gene matches.

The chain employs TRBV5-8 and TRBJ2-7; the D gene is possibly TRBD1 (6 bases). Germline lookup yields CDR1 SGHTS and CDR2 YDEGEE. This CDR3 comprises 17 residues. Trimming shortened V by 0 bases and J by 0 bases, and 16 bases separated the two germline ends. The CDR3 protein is CASSLGDWTVFSYEQYF. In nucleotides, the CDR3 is TGTGCCAGCAGCTTGGGGGATTGGACAGTCTTCTCCTACGAGCAGTACTTC. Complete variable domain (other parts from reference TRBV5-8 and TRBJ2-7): EAGVTQSPTHLIKTRGQQATLRCSPISGHTSVYWYQQALGLGLQFLLWYDEGEERNRGNFPPRFSGRQFPNYSSELNVNALELEDSALYLCASSLGDWTVFSYEQYFGPGTRLTVT.

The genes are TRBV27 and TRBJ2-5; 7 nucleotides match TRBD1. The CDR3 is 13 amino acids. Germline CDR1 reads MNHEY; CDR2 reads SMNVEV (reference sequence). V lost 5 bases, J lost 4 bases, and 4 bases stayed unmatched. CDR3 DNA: TGTGCCAGCAGTCGACAGGGAGCAGAGACCCAGTACTTC. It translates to CASSRQGAETQYF.

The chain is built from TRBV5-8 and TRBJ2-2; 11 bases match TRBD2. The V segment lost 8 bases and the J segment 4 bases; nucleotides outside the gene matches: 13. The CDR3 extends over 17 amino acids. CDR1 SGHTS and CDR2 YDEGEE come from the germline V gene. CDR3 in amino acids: CARGTSGTSRGTGELFF. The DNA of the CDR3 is TGTGCCAGAGGGACTAGCGGAACATCGAGAGGCACCGGGGAGCTGTTTTTT.

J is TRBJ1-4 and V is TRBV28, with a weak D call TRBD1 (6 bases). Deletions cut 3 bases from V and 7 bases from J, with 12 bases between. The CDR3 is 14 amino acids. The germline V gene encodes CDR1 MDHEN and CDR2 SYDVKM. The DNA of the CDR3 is TGTGCCAGCAGTTTTGGGGGCGGGAGTGAAAAACTGTTTTTT. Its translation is CASSFGGGSEKLFF.

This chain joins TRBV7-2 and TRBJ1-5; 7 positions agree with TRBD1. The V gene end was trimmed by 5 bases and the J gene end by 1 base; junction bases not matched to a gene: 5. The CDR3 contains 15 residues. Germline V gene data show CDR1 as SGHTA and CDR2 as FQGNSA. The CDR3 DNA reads TGTGCCAGCAGCGTACAGACAGGGAGCAATCAGCCCCAGCATTTT. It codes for CASSVQTGSNQPQHF.

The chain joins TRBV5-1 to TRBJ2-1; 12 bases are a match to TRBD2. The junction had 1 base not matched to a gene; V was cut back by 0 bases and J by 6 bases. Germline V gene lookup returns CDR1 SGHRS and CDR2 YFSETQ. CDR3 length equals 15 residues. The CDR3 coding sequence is TGCGCCAGCAGCTTGGCTAGCGGGAGGGCCAATGAGCAGTTCTTC. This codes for CASSLASGRANEQFF.

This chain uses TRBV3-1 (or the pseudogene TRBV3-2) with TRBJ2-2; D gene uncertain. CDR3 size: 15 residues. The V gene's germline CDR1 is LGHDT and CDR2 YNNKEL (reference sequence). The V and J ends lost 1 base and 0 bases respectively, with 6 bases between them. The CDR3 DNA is TGTGCCAGCAGCCAAGGGCACACGAACACCGGGGAGCTGTTTTTT. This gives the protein CASSQGHTNTGELFF.

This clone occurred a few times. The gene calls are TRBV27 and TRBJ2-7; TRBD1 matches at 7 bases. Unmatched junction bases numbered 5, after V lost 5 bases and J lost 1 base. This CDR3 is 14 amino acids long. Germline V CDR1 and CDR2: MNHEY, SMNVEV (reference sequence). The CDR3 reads CASSVGGFSYEQYF. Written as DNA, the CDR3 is TGTGCCAGCAGTGTAGGGGGCTTTTCCTACGAGCAGTACTTC.

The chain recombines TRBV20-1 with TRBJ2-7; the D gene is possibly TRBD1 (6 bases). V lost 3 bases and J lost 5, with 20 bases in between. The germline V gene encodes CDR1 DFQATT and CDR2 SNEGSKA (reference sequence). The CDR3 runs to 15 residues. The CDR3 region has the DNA TGCAGTGCTAGTCTCCCCCACAGGGTCGACAACGAGCAGTACTTC. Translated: CSASLPHRVDNEQYF.

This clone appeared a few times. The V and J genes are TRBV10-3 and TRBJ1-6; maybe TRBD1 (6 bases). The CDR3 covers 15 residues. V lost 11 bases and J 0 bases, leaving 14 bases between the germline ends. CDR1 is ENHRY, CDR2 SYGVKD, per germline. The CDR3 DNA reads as TGTGCCTCCCGACAGGACTTCTCCTATAATTCACCCCTCCACTTT. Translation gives CASRQDFSYNSPLHF.

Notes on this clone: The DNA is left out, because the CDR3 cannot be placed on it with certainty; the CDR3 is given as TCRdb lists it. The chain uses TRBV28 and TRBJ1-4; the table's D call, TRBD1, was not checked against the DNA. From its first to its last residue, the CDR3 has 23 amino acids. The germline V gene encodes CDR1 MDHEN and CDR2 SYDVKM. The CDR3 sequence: CASSFGAGTGYWSQDEGDEKLFF.

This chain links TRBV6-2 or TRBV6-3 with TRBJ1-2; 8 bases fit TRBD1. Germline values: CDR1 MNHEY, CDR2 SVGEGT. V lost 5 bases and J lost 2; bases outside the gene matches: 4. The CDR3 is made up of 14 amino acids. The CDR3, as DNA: TGTGCCAGCAGTACCCGGACAGGGAACTATGGCTACACCTTC. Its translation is CASSTRTGNYGYTF.

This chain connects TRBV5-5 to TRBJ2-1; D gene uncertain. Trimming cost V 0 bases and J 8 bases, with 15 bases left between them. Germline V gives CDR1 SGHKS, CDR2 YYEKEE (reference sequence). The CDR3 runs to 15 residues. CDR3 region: CASSLVSRLRHEQFF. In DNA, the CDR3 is TGTGCCAGCAGCTTGGTGAGCAGGCTTAGGCATGAGCAGTTCTTC. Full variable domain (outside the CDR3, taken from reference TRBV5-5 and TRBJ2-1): DAGVTQSPTHLIKTRGQQVTLRCSPISGHKSVSWYQQVLGQGPQFIFQYYEKEERGRGNFPDRFSARQFPNYSSELNVNALLLGDSALYLCASSLVSRLRHEQFFGPGTRLTVL.